These 13 T cell receptor beta chains were sequenced from one sample in a study of cytomegalovirus exposure and HLA in healthy donors. With 60 Vbeta and 13 Jbeta primers, the PCR was carried out. Some clones are missing from TCRdb's copy, which holds only in-frame ones; the method was immunoSEQ multiplex PCR. This sample has around 130,000 clones, with roughly three quarters found just once. The sequenced sample consisted of PBMCs. Receptor source: a woman in her thirties or forties in good health and CMV-seronegative.

This chain connects TRBV15 to TRBJ2-1; TRBD2 agrees at 8 bases. Trimming took 4 bases from V and 8 from J; bases not matched to a gene: 1. Looked up from germline, CDR1 is LNHNV and CDR2 is YYDKDF (reference sequence). This CDR3 region has 12 residues. The CDR3 reads CATSTGGDEQFF. The CDR3 nucleotides are TGTGCCACCAGCACGGGGGGGGATGAGCAGTTCTTC. The whole variable domain, filled in from reference TRBV15 and TRBJ2-1, reads DAMVIQNPRYQVTQFGKPVTLSCSQTLNHNVMYWYQQKSSQAPKLLFHYYDKDFNNEADTPDNFQSRRPNTSFCFLDIRSPGLGDTAMYLCATSTGGDEQFFGPGTRLTVL.

About this clone itself: The same CDR3 arises from other DNA sequences in this sample as well. This rearrangement joins TRBV7-9 to TRBJ2-3; D not certain. This CDR3 region has 14 residues. CDR1 SEHNR and CDR2 FQNEAQ come from the germline V gene (reference sequence). The V end lost 1 base, the J end lost 3 bases, and 8 bases lay between the germline ends. As DNA, the CDR3 is TGTGCCAGCAGCTTAGGACTTGCAACAGATACGCAGTATTTT. Protein sequence: CASSLGLATDTQYF.

The chain carries TRBV7-2 and TRBJ1-1, with a possible D match to TRBD1 (6 bases). The V gene's germline CDR1 is SGHTA and CDR2 FQGNSA. The CDR3 spans 15 residues. Deletions cut 1 base from V and 6 bases from J, with 15 bases between. CDR3 DNA: TGTGCCAGCAGCTTAGTAGGGCAGGGGTTCCCTGAAGCTTTCTTT. It specifies CASSLVGQGFPEAFF.

The chain couples TRBV19 to TRBJ2-6; tentative D call: TRBD1 (6 bases). Germline CDR1 reads LNHDA; CDR2 reads SQIVND (reference sequence). The CDR3 sequence is 16 residues long. The V and J ends lost 6 bases and 0 bases respectively, with 12 bases between them. The CDR3 protein is CASSRDTFSGANVLTF. The CDR3 DNA reads TGTGCCAGTAGCCGGGACACCTTCTCTGGGGCCAACGTCCTGACTTTC.

The chain recombines TRBV5-1 with TRBJ2-7, with 11 bases lining up with TRBD2. Germline V gene data show CDR1 as SGHRS and CDR2 as YFSETQ. V dropped 1 base and J dropped 5; count of bases not matched to a gene: 5. CDR3 length: 15 residues. The CDR3 region is CASSLYGSGRDEQYF. The CDR3 DNA is TGCGCCAGCAGCTTGTACGGTAGCGGGAGGGACGAGCAGTACTTC.

V is TRBV27 and J is TRBJ2-2, with 9 positions matching TRBD1. CDR1 and CDR2 (germline): MNHEY, SMNVEV (reference sequence). This CDR3 contains 17 residues. V lost 7 bases, J lost 6 bases, and 15 bases stayed unmatched. CDR3 nucleotide sequence: TGTGCCAGCAAAGTTGTTTCGGGACAGGGTAACCCCGGGGAGCTGTTTTTT. This codes for CASKVVSGQGNPGELFF.

The rearrangement joins TRBV14 to TRBJ1-4; D perhaps matches TRBD1 (6 bases). Trimming took off 4 bases at V and 7 bases at J, with 13 bases between the two ends. The CDR3 is 14 residues long. CDR1 and CDR2 from the germline V gene are SGHDN and FVKESK. DNA of the CDR3: TGTGCCAGCAGCCTTCTGGGGGCGGGTGAAAAACTGTTTTTT. It is translated as CASSLLGAGEKLFF.

This clone showed up just a few times. CDR3 residues: CASSFSGRANEQFF. The CDR3 DNA follows: TGCGCCAGCAGCTTCAGTGGGAGGGCCAATGAGCAGTTCTTC. V gene TRBV5-1 combines with J gene TRBJ2-1; 7 bases agree with TRBD2. The CDR3 is 14 amino acids. The junction had 5 bases not matched to a gene; V was cut back by 2 bases and J by 6 bases. Per the germline V gene, CDR1 is SGHRS and CDR2 is YFSETQ.

This clone was detected a few times. This rearrangement joins TRBV19 to TRBJ2-5; 7 positions agree with TRBD2. The V gene's germline CDR1 is LNHDA and CDR2 SQIVND (reference sequence). The trim removed 3 bases at V and 3 bases at J, leaving 4 bases unmatched. This CDR3 is built from 14 residues. For the CDR3, the DNA is TGTGCCAGTAGTATTCGCGCGGGGGAAGAGACCCAGTACTTC. It specifies CASSIRAGEETQYF.

The chain recombines TRBV9 with TRBJ1-6, with D uncertain. The germline CDR1 and CDR2 sequences are SGDLS and YYNGEE. The CDR3 is made up of 16 amino acids. V lost 3 bases to trimming and J lost 6 bases, with 16 bases between them. The CDR3 DNA is TGTGCCAGCAGCGCTAGGGCGTCCGGAGGTAATTCACCCCTCCACTTT. It yields the protein CASSARASGGNSPLHF.

This clone was counted only a few times. This sequence joins TRBV6-1 and TRBJ2-7; D is perhaps TRBD1 (5 bases). Germline V gene lookup returns CDR1 MNHNS and CDR2 SASEGT. With 6 bases removed from V and 4 bases from J, the gap between germline ends came to 13 bases. The CDR3 spans 13 residues. CDR3 DNA sequence: TGTGCCAGCAGGCAGGGTACAACGTACGAGCAGTACTTC. Translating gives CASRQGTTYEQYF.

V usage is TRBV5-4 and J usage is TRBJ2-7; the D gene is possibly TRBD2 (5 bases). CDR3 length: 15 residues. Germline values: CDR1 SGHNT, CDR2 YYREEE (reference sequence). With 5 bases removed from V and 0 bases from J, the gap between germline ends came to 15 bases. In DNA, the CDR3 is TGTGCCAGCAGTGGAGGTATTCCGAGCTCCTACGAGCAGTACTTC. It codes for CASSGGIPSSYEQYF.

The chain is built from TRBV30 and TRBJ2-3; TRBD2 agrees at 8 bases. The CDR3 totals 15 residues. Trimming took 3 bases from V and 2 from J; bases not matched to a gene: 7. Germline-derived CDR1 and CDR2 are GTSNPN and SVGIG (reference sequence). CDR3 coding DNA: TGTGCCTGGAGAGGGGCGGGGGGCTCCACAGATACGCAGTATTTT. It is translated as CAWRGAGGSTDTQYF.